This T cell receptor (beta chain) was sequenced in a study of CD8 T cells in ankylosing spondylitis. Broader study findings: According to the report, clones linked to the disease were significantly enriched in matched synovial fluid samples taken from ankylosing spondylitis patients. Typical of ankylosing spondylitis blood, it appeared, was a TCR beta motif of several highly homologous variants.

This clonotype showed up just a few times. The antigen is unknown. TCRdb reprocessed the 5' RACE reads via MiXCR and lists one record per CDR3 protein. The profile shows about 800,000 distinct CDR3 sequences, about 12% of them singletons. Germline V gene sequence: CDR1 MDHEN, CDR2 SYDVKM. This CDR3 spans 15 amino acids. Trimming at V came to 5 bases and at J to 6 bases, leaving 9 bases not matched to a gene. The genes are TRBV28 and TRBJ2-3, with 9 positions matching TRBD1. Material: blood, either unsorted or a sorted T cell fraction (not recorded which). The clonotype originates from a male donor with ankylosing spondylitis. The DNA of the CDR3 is TGTGCCAGCAGTATCGCGGGACAGGGTATGGATACGCAGTATTTT. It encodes CASSIAGQGMDTQYF.